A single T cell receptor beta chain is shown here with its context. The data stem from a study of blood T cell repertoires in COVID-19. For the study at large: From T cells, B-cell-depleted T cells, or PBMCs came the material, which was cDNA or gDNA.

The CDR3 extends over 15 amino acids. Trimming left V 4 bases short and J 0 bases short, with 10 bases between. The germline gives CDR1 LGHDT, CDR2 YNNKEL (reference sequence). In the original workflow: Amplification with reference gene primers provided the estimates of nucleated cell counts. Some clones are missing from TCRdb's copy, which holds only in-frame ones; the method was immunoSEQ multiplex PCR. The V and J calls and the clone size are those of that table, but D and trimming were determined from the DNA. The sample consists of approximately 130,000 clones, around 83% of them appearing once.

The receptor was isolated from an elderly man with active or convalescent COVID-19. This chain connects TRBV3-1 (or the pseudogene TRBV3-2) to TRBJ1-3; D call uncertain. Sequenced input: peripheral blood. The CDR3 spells CASSPFLGSGNTIYF. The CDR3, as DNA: TGTGCCAGCAGCCCGTTCCTAGGCTCTGGAAACACCATATATTTT.